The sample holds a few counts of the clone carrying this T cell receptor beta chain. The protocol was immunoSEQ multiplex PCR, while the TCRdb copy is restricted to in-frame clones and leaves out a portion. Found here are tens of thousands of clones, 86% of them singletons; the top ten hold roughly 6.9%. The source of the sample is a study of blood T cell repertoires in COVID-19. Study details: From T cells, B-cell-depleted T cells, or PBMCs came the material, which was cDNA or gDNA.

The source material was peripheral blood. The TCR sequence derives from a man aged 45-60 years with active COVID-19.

This CDR3 reads CASSVGSSGAYEQYF. For the CDR3, the DNA is TGTGCCAGCAGCGTAGGCTCTAGCGGGGCTTACGAGCAGTACTTC. The chain couples TRBV9 to TRBJ2-7, with TRBD2 matching over 9 bases. With 0 bases clipped from V and 4 bases from J, the junction kept 5 bases outside the gene matches. The CDR3 sequence is 15 residues long. The germline CDR1 and CDR2 sequences are SGDLS and YYNGEE.